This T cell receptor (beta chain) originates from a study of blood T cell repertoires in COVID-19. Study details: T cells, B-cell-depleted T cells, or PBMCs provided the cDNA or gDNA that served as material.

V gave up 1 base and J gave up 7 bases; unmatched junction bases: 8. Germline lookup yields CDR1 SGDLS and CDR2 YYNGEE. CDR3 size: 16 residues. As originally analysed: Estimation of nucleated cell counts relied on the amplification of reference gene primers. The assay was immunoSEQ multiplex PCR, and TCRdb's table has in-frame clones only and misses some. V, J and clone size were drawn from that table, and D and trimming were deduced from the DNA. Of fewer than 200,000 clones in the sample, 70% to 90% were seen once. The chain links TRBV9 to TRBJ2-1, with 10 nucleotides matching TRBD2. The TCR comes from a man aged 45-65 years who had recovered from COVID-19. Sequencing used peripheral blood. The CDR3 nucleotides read TGTGCCAGCAGCGTACGGGCTAGCGGGAGTATAAATGAGCAGTTCTTC. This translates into CASSVRASGSINEQFF.